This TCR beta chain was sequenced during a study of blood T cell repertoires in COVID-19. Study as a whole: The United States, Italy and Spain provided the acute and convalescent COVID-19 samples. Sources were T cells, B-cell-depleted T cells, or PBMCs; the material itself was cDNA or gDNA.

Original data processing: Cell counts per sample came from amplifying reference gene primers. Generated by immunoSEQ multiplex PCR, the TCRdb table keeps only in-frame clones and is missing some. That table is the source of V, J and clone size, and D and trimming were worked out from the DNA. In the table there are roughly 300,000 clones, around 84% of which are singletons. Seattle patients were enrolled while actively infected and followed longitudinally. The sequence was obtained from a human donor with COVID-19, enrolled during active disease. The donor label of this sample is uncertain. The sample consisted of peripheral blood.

The CDR3 region has the DNA TGTGCCAGCAGCTTGGGGACAGGGGGGGCCTACGAGCAGTACTTC. Translating gives CASSLGTGGAYEQYF. This rearrangement joins TRBV5-4 to TRBJ2-7; 10 nucleotides line up with TRBD1. Germline V gene sequence: CDR1 SGHNT, CDR2 YYREEE (reference sequence). The V segment lost 0 bases and the J segment 2 bases; nucleotides outside the gene matches: 2. This CDR3 is 15 amino acids long.